The clone carrying this T cell receptor (beta chain) was found many times. Its antigen is still unknown. TCRdb re-derived calls from the reads in MiXCR, one entry per CDR3 protein. The table includes approximately 500,000 distinct CDR3 sequences, 15% to 20% detected once. The record originates from a study of T cell repertoires in cytomegalovirus infection. Study information: Public TCR beta signatures marked donors with CMV infection and the matching HLA. Study results and caveats: Carriage of CMV together with the relevant HLA was identifiable through cumulative public TCR beta family frequency. HLA-C-restricted TCR beta clonotypes specific for CMV led the ex vivo response.

V was clipped by 5 bases and J by 6 bases, with 16 bases between them. This CDR3 has 14 residues. CDR1 is SEHNR, CDR2 FQNEAQ, per germline (reference sequence). The receptor was isolated from a human donor in good health (CMV status not recorded). Some clones in this sample may be carry-over from other donors' samples. Sequenced material: CD8+ T cells from PBMCs. The gene calls are TRBV7-9 and TRBJ1-1, with TRBD1 as a possible D gene (6 bases). The CDR3 DNA sequence: TGTGCCAGCAGCCCTCAGGGGCTGTTGGCTGAAGCTTTCTTT. Protein: CASSPQGLLAEAFF.